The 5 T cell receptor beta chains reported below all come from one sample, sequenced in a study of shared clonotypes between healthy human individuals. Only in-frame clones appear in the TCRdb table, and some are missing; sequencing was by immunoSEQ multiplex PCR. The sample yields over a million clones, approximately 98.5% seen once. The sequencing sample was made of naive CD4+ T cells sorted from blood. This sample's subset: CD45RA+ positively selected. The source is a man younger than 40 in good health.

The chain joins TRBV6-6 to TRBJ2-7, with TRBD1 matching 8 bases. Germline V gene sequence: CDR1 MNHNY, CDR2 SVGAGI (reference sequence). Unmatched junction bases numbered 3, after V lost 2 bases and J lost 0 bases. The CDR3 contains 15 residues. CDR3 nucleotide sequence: TGTGCCAGCAGTTACAAGCAGGGGGCCTCCTACGAGCAGTACTTC. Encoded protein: CASSYKQGASYEQYF.

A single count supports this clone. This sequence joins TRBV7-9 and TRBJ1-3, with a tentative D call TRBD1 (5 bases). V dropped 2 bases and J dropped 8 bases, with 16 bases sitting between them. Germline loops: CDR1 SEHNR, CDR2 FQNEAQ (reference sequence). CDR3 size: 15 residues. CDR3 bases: TGTGCCAGCAGCTTACGCTCCCCAGGAGGGGACACCATATATTTT. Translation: CASSLRSPGGDTIYF. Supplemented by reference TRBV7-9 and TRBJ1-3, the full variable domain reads DTGVSQNPRHKITKRGQNVTFRCDPISEHNRLYWYRQTLGQGPEFLTYFQNEAQLEKSRLLSDRFSAERPKGSFSTLEIQRTEQGDSAMYLCASSLRSPGGDTIYFGEGSWLTVV.

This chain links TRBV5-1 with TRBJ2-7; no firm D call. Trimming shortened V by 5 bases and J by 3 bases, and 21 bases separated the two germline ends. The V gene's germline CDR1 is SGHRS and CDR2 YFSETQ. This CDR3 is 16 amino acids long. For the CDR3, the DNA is TGCGCCAGCAGTAAGGGCCAATCAAGCCGAAACTACGAGCAGTACTTC. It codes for CASSKGQSSRNYEQYF.

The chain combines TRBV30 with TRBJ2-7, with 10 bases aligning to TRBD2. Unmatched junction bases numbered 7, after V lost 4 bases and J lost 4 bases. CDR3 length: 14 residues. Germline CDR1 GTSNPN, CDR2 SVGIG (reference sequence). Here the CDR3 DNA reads TGTGCCTGGAACCTAGCGGGAGCTCATTACGAGCAGTACTTC. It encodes CAWNLAGAHYEQYF.

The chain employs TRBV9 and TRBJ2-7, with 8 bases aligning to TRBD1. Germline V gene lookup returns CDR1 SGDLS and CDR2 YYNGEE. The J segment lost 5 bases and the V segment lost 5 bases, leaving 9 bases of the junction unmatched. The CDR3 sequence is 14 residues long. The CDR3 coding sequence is TGTGCCAGCAGTCCGGGACAGGCTATCAACGAGCAGTACTTC. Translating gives CASSPGQAINEQYF. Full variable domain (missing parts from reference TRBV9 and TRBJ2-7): DSGVTQTPKHLITATGQRVTLRCSPRSGDLSVYWYQQSLDQGLQFLIQYYNGEERAKGNILERFSAQQFPDLHSELNLSSLELGDSALYFCASSPGQAINEQYFGPGTRLTVT.